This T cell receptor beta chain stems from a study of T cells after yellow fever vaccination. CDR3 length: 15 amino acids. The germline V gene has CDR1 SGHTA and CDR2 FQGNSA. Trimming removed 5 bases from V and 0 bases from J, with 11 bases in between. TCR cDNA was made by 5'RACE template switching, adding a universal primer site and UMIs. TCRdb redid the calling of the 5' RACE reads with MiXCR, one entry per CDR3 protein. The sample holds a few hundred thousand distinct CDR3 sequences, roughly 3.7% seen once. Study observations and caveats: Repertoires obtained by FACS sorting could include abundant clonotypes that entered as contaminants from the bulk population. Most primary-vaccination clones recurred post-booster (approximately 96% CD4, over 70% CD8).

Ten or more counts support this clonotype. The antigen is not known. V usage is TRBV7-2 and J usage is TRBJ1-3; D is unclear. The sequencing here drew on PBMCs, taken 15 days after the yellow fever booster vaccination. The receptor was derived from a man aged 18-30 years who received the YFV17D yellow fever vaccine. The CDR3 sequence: CASSRGGSSGNTIYF. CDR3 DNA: TGTGCCAGCAGCCGAGGAGGGAGCTCTGGAAACACCATATATTTT.